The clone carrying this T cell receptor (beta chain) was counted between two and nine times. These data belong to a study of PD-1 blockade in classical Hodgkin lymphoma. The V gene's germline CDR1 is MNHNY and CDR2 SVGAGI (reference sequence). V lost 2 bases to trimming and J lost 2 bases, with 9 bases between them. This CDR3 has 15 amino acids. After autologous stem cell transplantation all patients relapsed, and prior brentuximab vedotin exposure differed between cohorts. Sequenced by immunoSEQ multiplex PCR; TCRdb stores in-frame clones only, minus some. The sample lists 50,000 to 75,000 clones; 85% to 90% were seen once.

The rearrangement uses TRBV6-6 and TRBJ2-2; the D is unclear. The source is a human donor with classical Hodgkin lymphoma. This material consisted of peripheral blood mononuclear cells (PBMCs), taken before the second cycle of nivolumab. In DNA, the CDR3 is TGTGCCAGCAGTTACGGGATGGTTAACACCGGGGAGCTGTTTTTT. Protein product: CASSYGMVNTGELFF.